Listed here are 5 T cell receptor beta chains from one sample, sequenced in a study of cytomegalovirus exposure and HLA in healthy donors (dated by TCRdb to 2016 to 2017). Library preparation was by the immunoSEQ multiplex PCR assay. In its TCRdb copy, this immuneACCESS table keeps in-frame sequences only and misses some clones. Where compared with another copy, unresolved V genes explain less than half of these, and the others have no known cause. The sample table holds about 160,000 clones, of which roughly 91% were seen once. The ten biggest clones cover about 3% of the sample. The specimen sequenced was PBMCs. The receptors were gathered from a man aged 18 to 29 in good health and CMV-seronegative.

This clone was recorded only once. The gene calls are TRBV27 and TRBJ2-2; 13 bases fit TRBD2. Germline V gene sequence: CDR1 MNHEY, CDR2 SMNVEV (reference sequence). V shed 7 bases and J 4 bases; nucleotides not matched to a gene: 9. The CDR3 has 17 amino acids. The CDR3 DNA follows: TGTGCCAGCACCCCGACTAGCGGGGGGTTCGGCACCGGGGAGCTGTTTTTT. Translated, it gives CASTPTSGGFGTGELFF.

V is TRBV28 and J is TRBJ2-1, with 7 bases that match TRBD2. Trimming removed 6 bases from V and 5 bases from J; junction bases left unmatched: 10. The germline V gene has CDR1 MDHEN and CDR2 SYDVKM. The CDR3 length is 15 residues. CDR3 nucleotides: TGTGCCAGCAGCGATCCTAGCGGAGTTAACAATGAGCAGTTCTTC. Encoded protein: CASSDPSGVNNEQFF.

Here the CDR3 reads CASLGTGVGELFF. The DNA for the CDR3 is TGTGCCAGCTTGGGGACAGGGGTCGGGGAGCTGTTTTTT. This chain uses TRBV7-2 with TRBJ2-2, with 10 bases matching TRBD1. The CDR3 is 13 residues long. The germline gives CDR1 SGHTA, CDR2 FQGNSA. Losses at the gene ends were 8 bases for V and 7 bases for J; bases not matched to a gene: 4. The entire variable domain, with the rest obtained from reference TRBV7-2 and TRBJ2-2, is as follows: GAGVSQSPSNKVTEKGKDVELRCDPISGHTALYWYRQSLGQGLEFLIYFQGNSAPDKSGLPSDRFSAERTGGSVSTLTIQRTQQEDSAVYLCASLGTGVGELFFGEGSRLTVL.

The chain uses TRBV7-9 and TRBJ1-1; D perhaps matches TRBD1 (6 bases). The V gene's germline CDR1 is SEHNR and CDR2 FQNEAQ (reference sequence). V was cut by 2 bases and J by 4 bases, with 14 bases left in between. This CDR3 region has 15 residues. The CDR3, as DNA: TGTGCCAGCAGCTTAAGTGGGGGCTTGGGCACTGAAGCTTTCTTT. Amino acid sequence: CASSLSGGLGTEAFF.

This chain connects TRBV5-8 to TRBJ2-3; tentative D call: TRBD2 (6 bases). The V gene's germline CDR1 is SGHTS and CDR2 YDEGEE. The CDR3 totals 15 residues. V shed 5 bases and J shed 2 bases, with 15 bases lying between them. The CDR3 protein is CASRSWGLNTDTQYF. DNA of the CDR3: TGTGCCAGCAGGTCTTGGGGACTGAACACAGATACGCAGTATTTT.